The 31 T cell receptor beta chains presented below share a single source sample, sequenced in a study of identical twins. Using its own MiXCR run on the 5' RACE reads, TCRdb lists one record per CDR3 protein. Seen here are 600,000 to 850,000 distinct CDR3 sequences, 15% to 20% observed once, and the top ten hold approximately 14%. The same data also contributed to another study, on T cells expressing NK-cell markers.

Sequencing was performed on PBMCs. The receptors were sampled from a woman aged 18-29 years in good health.

The rearrangement uses TRBV12-3 or TRBV12-4 and TRBJ2-2, with a possible D match to TRBD1 (6 bases). Trimming removed 6 bases from V and 7 bases from J, with 15 bases in between. The length of the CDR3 is 14 residues. This chain's CDR3 is CASRPRRGGGELFF. The CDR3 nucleotides are TGTGCCAGCAGGCCACGCAGGGGTGGCGGGGAGCTGTTTTTT.

This rearrangement joins TRBV5-1 to TRBJ2-3; possibly TRBD1 for D (6 bases). Between the trimmed V and J ends, which lost 6 bases and 0 bases, there was a span of 17 bases. The CDR3 is 16 residues long. CDR1 and CDR2 from the germline V gene are SGHRS and YFSETQ. The CDR3 sequence is CASTQGRVSSTDTQYF. The CDR3 nucleotides read TGCGCCAGCACTCAGGGGCGGGTTTCTAGCACAGATACGCAGTATTTT.

The chain combines TRBV24-1 with TRBJ2-2; 7 nucleotides match TRBD2. The V and J ends lost 9 bases and 5 bases, in that order; junction bases with no gene match: 14. CDR3 length equals 16 residues. Germline V gene sequence: CDR1 KGHDR, CDR2 SFDVKD. CDR3 residues: CATQEASGTGTGELFF. CDR3 bases: TGTGCCACCCAAGAAGCAAGCGGGACGGGAACCGGGGAGCTGTTTTTT.

This clonotype was seen only a few times. The chain links TRBV6-5 to TRBJ1-2; the D gene is possibly TRBD1 (6 bases). The CDR3 is 14 amino acids. Trimming left V 1 base short and J 2 bases short, with 8 bases between. The V gene's germline CDR1 is MNHEY and CDR2 SVGAGI. The DNA for the CDR3 is TGTGCCAGCAGTTACTGGGACACCAACTATGGCTACACCTTC. It encodes CASSYWDTNYGYTF.

This clonotype was picked up a small number of times. CDR3 sequence: CSADLAEETQYF. The CDR3 region has the DNA TGCAGTGCCGATCTGGCAGAAGAGACCCAGTACTTC. This chain joins TRBV20-1 and TRBJ2-5; D gene unclear. With 6 bases removed from V and 3 bases from J, the gap between germline ends came to 11 bases. The germline CDR1 and CDR2 sequences are DFQATT and SNEGSKA (reference sequence). This CDR3 is built from 12 residues.

This clonotype turned up a few times. The chain couples TRBV20-1 to TRBJ2-4; 8 nucleotides agree with TRBD2. Germline V lookup: CDR1 DFQATT, CDR2 SNEGSKA (reference sequence). CDR3 length: 14 residues. Trimming at V came to 3 bases and at J to 5 bases, leaving 6 bases not matched to a gene. This chain's CDR3 is CSASPGGAQNIQYF. Here the CDR3 DNA reads TGCAGTGCTAGTCCCGGGGGGGCTCAAAACATTCAGTACTTC.

The sample holds a few counts of this clonotype. Mismatch with germline at one junction end may stem from a read error. The chain combines TRBV5-1 with TRBJ1-1; no clear D. The CDR3 runs to 12 residues. CDR1 and CDR2 (germline): SGHRS, YFSETQ. The DNA for the CDR3 is TGCGCCACCAGCCGGAGTGGCACTGAAGCTTTCTTT. Translation gives CATSRSGTEAFF.

This chain uses TRBV11-3 with TRBJ2-3; 7 bases agree with TRBD2. The length of the CDR3 is 15 residues. Germline values: CDR1 SGHNT, CDR2 YENEEA. Trimming at V came to 3 bases and at J to 2 bases, leaving 5 bases not matched to a gene. The CDR3 coding sequence is TGTGCCAGCAGCTTGGGGCGGGGGTTCACAGATACGCAGTATTTT. Residues: CASSLGRGFTDTQYF.

This rearrangement joins TRBV5-1 to TRBJ2-1; 10 nucleotides align to TRBD2. This CDR3 is built from 14 residues. Trimming took 0 bases from V and 12 from J; bases not matched to a gene: 6. The germline V gene has CDR1 SGHRS and CDR2 YFSETQ. CDR3 in DNA: TGCGCCAGCAGCTTGGATCCAGCGGGGGGGCCGCAGTTCTTC. Its protein product is CASSLDPAGGPQFF.

This clonotype was counted ten times or more. The rearrangement links TRBV5-1 to TRBJ1-1; the D is unclear. Germline-derived CDR1 and CDR2 are SGHRS and YFSETQ. The CDR3 has 14 residues. The V gene lost 1 base and the J gene lost 4 bases, with 11 bases spanning the gap. CDR3 in amino acids: CASSLFGVGTEAFF. CDR3 coding DNA: TGCGCCAGCAGCTTGTTTGGGGTGGGCACTGAAGCTTTCTTT.

This clonotype was counted a few times. CDR3 nucleotides: TGCGCCAGCAGTTACGGGACGGTTTCGAACACCGGGGAGCTGTTTTTT. It codes for CASSYGTVSNTGELFF. V and J are TRBV5-1 and TRBJ2-2; D is perhaps TRBD1 or TRBD2 (5 bases each). Germline-derived CDR1 and CDR2 are SGHRS and YFSETQ. The CDR3 is 16 amino acids. Trimming took 5 bases from V and 0 from J, leaving 14 bases between them.

A few counts support this clonotype. In nucleotides, the CDR3 is TGTGCCAGCAGCGCCCGGGCCATCCATAACTATGGCTACACCTTC. Translating gives CASSARAIHNYGYTF. The genes are TRBV5-6 and TRBJ1-2; D remains ambiguous. Looked up from germline, CDR1 is SGHDT and CDR2 is YYEEEE. This CDR3 is 15 amino acids long. V lost 4 bases to trimming and J lost 1 base, with 14 bases between them. Based on the CDR3 plus reference TRBV5-6 and TRBJ1-2, the full variable domain is DAGVTQSPTHLIKTRGQQVTLRCSPKSGHDTVSWYQQALGQGPQFIFQYYEEEERQRGNFPDRFSGHQFPNYSSELNVNALLLGDSALYLCASSARAIHNYGYTFGSGTRLTVV.

J is TRBJ2-3 and V is TRBV12-3 or TRBV12-4; tentative D call: TRBD1 (6 bases). The V and J ends lost 1 base and 1 base respectively, with 18 bases between them. The CDR3 is 18 residues long. This CDR3 reads CASSLGQGIRGGTDTQYF. The CDR3 DNA sequence: TGTGCCAGCAGTTTAGGGCAGGGGATTAGAGGAGGCACAGATACGCAGTATTTT.

The chain joins TRBV4-2 to TRBJ2-2; 12 bases are a match to TRBD2. Germline CDR1 and CDR2: LGHNA and YNFKEQ. CDR3 size: 19 residues. The V gene end was trimmed by 0 bases and the J gene end by 9 bases; junction bases not matched to a gene: 14. The CDR3 reads CASSQDHRGPSGGVRELFF. CDR3 in DNA: TGTGCCAGCAGCCAAGATCACCGAGGGCCTAGCGGGGGGGTAAGGGAGCTGTTTTTT.

This clonotype was seen a handful of times. The chain employs TRBV20-1 and TRBJ2-2; no definite D call. The V and J ends lost 3 bases and 2 bases respectively, with 16 bases between them. This CDR3 comprises 16 residues. Germline-derived CDR1 and CDR2 are DFQATT and SNEGSKA (reference sequence). The CDR3 sequence: CSASPEPNLNTGELFF. The CDR3 DNA reads TGCAGTGCTAGTCCGGAGCCGAACCTTAACACCGGGGAGCTGTTTTTT.

Only a few counts were recorded for this clonotype. The chain recombines TRBV18 with TRBJ2-2; possible D gene TRBD1, 6 bases. Germline V gene data show CDR1 as KGHSH and CDR2 as LQKENI. Trimming cost V 2 bases and J 5 bases, with 9 bases left between them. This CDR3 comprises 14 residues. The CDR3 DNA reads TGTGCCAGCTCACCAAACAGGGATACCGGGGAGCTGTTTTTT. Translating gives CASSPNRDTGELFF.

This clonotype was seen a few times. This rearrangement joins TRBV24-1 to TRBJ2-1; 7 bases fit TRBD1. J lost 8 bases, V lost 0 bases, and 0 bases had no gene match. In germline, CDR1 is KGHDR, CDR2 SFDVKD. There are 13 residues in the CDR3. The CDR3, as DNA: TGTGCCACCAGTGATTTGACAGGGGATGAGCAGTTCTTC. Translation gives CATSDLTGDEQFF.

This clonotype was recorded a few times. V gene TRBV6-2 or TRBV6-3 combines with J gene TRBJ2-1, with 9 positions matching TRBD2. CDR1 and CDR2 (germline): MNHEY, SVGEGT. The CDR3 runs to 16 residues. V shed 6 bases, J shed 4 bases, and the junction held 10 bases outside the gene matches. CDR3 nucleotide sequence: TGTGCCAGCAGATCTAGCGGGGAACCTTATTACAATGAGCAGTTCTTC. Translation: CASRSSGEPYYNEQFF.

The table lists this clonotype with a few counts. The genes are TRBV20-1 and TRBJ2-2; D possibly corresponds to TRBD1 (7 bases). The CDR3 is 16 residues long. Germline assignment: CDR1 DFQATT and CDR2 SNEGSKA (reference sequence). V lost 0 bases and J lost 6, with 17 bases in between. CDR3 nucleotides: TGCAGTGCTAGAGATAGAAGGCAGGGGGAGGCCGGGGAGCTGTTTTTT. Translating it yields CSARDRRQGEAGELFF.

This clonotype has more than one count but fewer than ten. V gene TRBV18 combines with J gene TRBJ1-1; 9 nucleotides agree with TRBD1. The CDR3 length is 14 residues. The V segment lost 2 bases and the J segment 3 bases; nucleotides outside the gene matches: 1. Germline assignment: CDR1 KGHSH and CDR2 LQKENI. As DNA, the CDR3 is TGTGCCAGCTCACCAAGGACAGGGGACACTGAAGCTTTCTTT. This codes for CASSPRTGDTEAFF.

In its sample, this clonotype was seen a few times. The chain is built from TRBV12-5 and TRBJ2-2; no clear D. With 0 bases removed from V and 4 bases from J, the gap between germline ends came to 9 bases. Germline CDR1 reads LGHNT; CDR2 reads FRNRAP. CDR3 length equals 15 residues. The DNA for the CDR3 is TGTGCTAGTGGTTTGGTAAAGGGTGCCACCGGGGAGCTGTTTTTT. Its translation: CASGLVKGATGELFF.

This sequence joins TRBV5-5 and TRBJ2-1; D is uncertain. The CDR3 consists of 14 residues. CDR1 and CDR2 (germline): SGHKS, YYEKEE (reference sequence). Trimming removed 2 bases at V and 6 bases at J, with 12 bases between. As DNA, the CDR3 is TGTGCCAGCAGCTTATTATCCAGCGCCAATGAGCAGTTCTTC. Translation: CASSLLSSANEQFF.

This clonotype was seen more than once but under ten times. The rearrangement links TRBV2 to TRBJ2-5; TRBD2 might be the D (6 bases). The CDR3 runs 13 residues. Germline values: CDR1 SNHLY, CDR2 FYNNEI. Trimming took off 8 bases at V and 2 bases at J, with 12 bases between the two ends. The CDR3 bases are TGTGCCAGCGAGGGGAGGAGACAAGAGACCCAGTACTTC. It specifies CASEGRRQETQYF.

This chain uses TRBV10-3 with TRBJ2-1; D is unresolved. The CDR3 has 12 residues. Germline V gives CDR1 ENHRY, CDR2 SYGVKD. V was trimmed by 2 bases and J by 7 bases, leaving 6 bases between them. The CDR3 sequence: CAISEIGNEQFF. DNA of the CDR3: TGTGCCATCAGTGAGATTGGGAATGAGCAGTTCTTC.

The genes are TRBV27 and TRBJ2-1, with 9 bases identical to TRBD1. The CDR3 has 17 residues. Germline V gene sequence: CDR1 MNHEY, CDR2 SMNVEV (reference sequence). V trimming: 6 bases; J trimming: 6 bases; junction bases outside the gene matches: 15. CDR3 bases: TGTGCCAGCAGCATAACTCTAGGGACAGGGTGGTTCAATGAGCAGTTCTTC. Translation: CASSITLGTGWFNEQFF.

The gene calls are TRBV5-1 and TRBJ2-2; no firm D call. The CDR3 spans 16 residues. V gave up 4 bases and J gave up 3 bases, with 16 bases separating them. The germline gives CDR1 SGHRS, CDR2 YFSETQ. CDR3 in DNA: TGCGCCAGCAGCCCTGAATGGTCAGGCTACACCGGGGAGCTGTTTTTT. This gives the protein CASSPEWSGYTGELFF.

The V and J genes are TRBV20-1 and TRBJ1-4; 9 bases align to TRBD1. CDR1 is DFQATT and CDR2 is SNEGSKA in the germline V gene (reference sequence). The J segment lost 10 bases and the V segment lost 5 bases, leaving 11 bases of the junction unmatched. The CDR3 consists of 14 residues. The CDR3 protein is CSAFSGQGFGKLFF. CDR3 nucleotides: TGCAGTGCTTTCTCGGGACAGGGCTTCGGAAAACTGTTTTTT.

This clonotype has just a few counts. V usage is TRBV20-1 and J usage is TRBJ2-1, with TRBD2 matching over 9 bases. Unmatched junction bases numbered 15, after V lost 2 bases and J lost 7 bases. The CDR3 is made up of 17 amino acids. Per the germline V gene, CDR1 is DFQATT and CDR2 is SNEGSKA (reference sequence). In DNA form, the CDR3 reads TGCAGTGCTAGAAGAGGTCAGCGGCGGGAGGGCAGGAATGAGCAGTTCTTC. Protein sequence: CSARRGQRREGRNEQFF.

The sample holds a few counts of this clonotype. The rearrangement links TRBV18 to TRBJ2-5; D is unclear. The CDR3 length is 14 residues. V lost 3 bases and J lost 1, with 9 bases in between. Germline CDR1 and CDR2: KGHSH and LQKENI. The CDR3 region is CASSPLTLQETQYF. The DNA for the CDR3 is TGTGCCAGCTCACCTCTGACACTCCAAGAGACCCAGTACTTC.

This clonotype was seen more than once but under ten times. The chain recombines TRBV10-1 with TRBJ2-3; maybe TRBD1 (6 bases). Germline CDR1 reads WNHNN; CDR2 reads SYGVQD (reference sequence). The ends were cut back, 3 bases at V and 5 bases at J, with 18 bases in the middle. This CDR3 has 16 residues. The CDR3: CASSEALQGRVDTQYF. CDR3 in DNA: TGCGCCAGCAGTGAAGCCTTACAGGGTCGGGTAGATACGCAGTATTTT.

This clonotype was picked up a small number of times. The rearrangement links TRBV7-9 to TRBJ2-1; 8 bases line up with TRBD1. There are 14 residues in the CDR3. V lost 4 bases, J lost 9 bases, and 8 bases stayed unmatched. The V gene's germline CDR1 is SEHNR and CDR2 FQNEAQ (reference sequence). CDR3 coding DNA: TGTGCCAGCAGCTCCCGTCAGGGGGCGGGTGAGCAGTTCTTC. Amino acid sequence: CASSSRQGAGEQFF.